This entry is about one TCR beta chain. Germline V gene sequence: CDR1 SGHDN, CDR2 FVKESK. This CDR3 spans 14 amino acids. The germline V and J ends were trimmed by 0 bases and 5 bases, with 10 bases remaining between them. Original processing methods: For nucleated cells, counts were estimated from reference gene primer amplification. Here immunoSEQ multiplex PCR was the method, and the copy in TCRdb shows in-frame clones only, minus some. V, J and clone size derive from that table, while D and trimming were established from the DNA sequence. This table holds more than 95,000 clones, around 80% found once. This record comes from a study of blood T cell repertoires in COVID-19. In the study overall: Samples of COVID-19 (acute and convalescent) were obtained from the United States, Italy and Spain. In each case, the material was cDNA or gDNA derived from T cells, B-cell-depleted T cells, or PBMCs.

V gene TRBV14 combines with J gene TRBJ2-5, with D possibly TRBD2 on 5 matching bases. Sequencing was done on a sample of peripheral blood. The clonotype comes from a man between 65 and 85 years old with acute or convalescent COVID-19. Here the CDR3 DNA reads TGTGCCAGCAGCCAAGACGTCTGGAGGGAGACCCAGTACTTC. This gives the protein CASSQDVWRETQYF.